Listed below are T cell receptor beta chains from one sample, sequenced in a study of regulatory T cells in long-lasting Graves disease. Via MiXCR, TCRdb re-called the multiplex PCR reads, giving one row per CDR3 protein. The data show about 440,000 distinct CDR3 sequences, roughly 17% seen once. The data were also submitted as part of a second study, on T cells in Graves' hyperthyroidism and ophthalmopathy.

Sample: peripheral blood mononuclear cells (PBMCs), taken at new diagnosis, from a patient treated with antithyroid drugs. These receptors originate from a woman under 30 with Graves disease. Both conserved end residues are part of each CDR3. Fields, in order: clone size, J gene, V gene, D gene, CDR3 protein, CDR3 DNA. D genes are given only for firm matches. Clone size is not always given. Where it is, it says once, few, many or a class for expanded clones.

. | TRBJ1-3 | TRBV3-1 | . | CASSQVSHTGNTIYF | TGTGCCAGCAGCCAAGTTTCGCATACTGGAAACACCATATATTTT
many | TRBJ1-1 | TRBV28 | . | CASSFLGKKGEAFF | TGTGCCAGCAGTTTCTTGGGGAAGAAGGGTGAAGCTTTCTTT
few | TRBJ2-1 | TRBV24-1 | . | CATGTLSNEQFF | TGTGCCACCGGGACTCTTAGCAATGAGCAGTTCTTC
many | TRBJ2-1 | TRBV11-2 | . | CASSSPRSSGGTIDEQFF | TGTGCCAGCAGTTCTCCTAGGTCTAGCGGAGGGACAATCGATGAGCAGTTCTTC
many | TRBJ2-7 | TRBV15 | . | CATSRDRDSSYEQYF | TGTGCCACCAGCAGAGATCGAGACAGCTCCTACGAGCAGTACTTC
many | TRBJ2-1 | TRBV24-1 | . | CATSVSGSYNEQFF | TGTGCCACCAGTGTGTCAGGCTCCTACAATGAGCAGTTCTTC
few | TRBJ1-2 | TRBV19 | TRBD1 | CASGTGSAYGYTF | TGTGCCAGCGGGACAGGATCAGCCTATGGCTACACCTTC
many | TRBJ2-5 | TRBV20-1 | TRBD1 | CSATRQGAGGETQYF | TGCAGTGCAACCCGACAGGGGGCTGGGGGAGAGACCCAGTACTTC
. | TRBJ2-2 | TRBV18 | . | CASSPNTGQGGTGELFF | TGTGCCAGCTCACCTAACACGGGACAAGGCGGCACCGGGGAGCTGTTTTTT
. | TRBJ2-2 | TRBV27 | TRBD2 | CASSPTGRIKNTGELFF | TGTGCCAGCAGCCCTACCGGGAGGATTAAGAACACCGGGGAGCTGTTTTTT
. | TRBJ1-2 | TRBV6-1 | . | CASSEAGRGVMIGYTF | TGTGCCAGCAGTGAAGCTGGGAGGGGAGTAATGATTGGCTACACCTTC
. | TRBJ2-2 | TRBV20-1 | . | CSARSITGELFF | TGCAGTGCTAGGTCAATCACCGGGGAGCTGTTTTTT
few | TRBJ1-5 | TRBV6-1 | . | CASSRPGQGNQPQHF | TGTGCCAGCAGCCGACCAGGGCAGGGGAATCAGCCCCAGCATTTT
many | TRBJ1-1 | TRBV10-3 | . | CAISGAGNRPEAFF | TGTGCCATCAGTGGGGCAGGGAATCGTCCTGAAGCTTTCTTT
. | TRBJ2-5 | TRBV24-1 | . | CATAARGSRSQETQYF | TGTGCCACCGCGGCCAGGGGCTCGAGAAGTCAAGAGACCCAGTACTTC
many | TRBJ1-1 | TRBV28 | . | CASSPYYTGAAETFF | TGTGCCAGCAGTCCCTATTACACCGGAGCCGCCGAAACTTTCTTT
few | TRBJ2-1 | TRBV6-1 | . | CASSVFEQFF | TGTGCCAGCAGTGTCTTTGAGCAGTTCTTC
many | TRBJ2-1 | TRBV7-8 | TRBD2 | CASSLGEGLVDEQFF | TGTGCCAGCAGCTTAGGGGAGGGGCTAGTCGATGAGCAGTTCTTC
many | TRBJ2-5 | TRBV7-9 | . | CASSFRDLGETQYF | TGTGCCAGCAGCTTCAGAGACTTAGGGGAGACCCAGTACTTC
. | TRBJ2-4 | TRBV20-1 | . | CSARVSPTDIQYF | TGCAGTGCTAGAGTATCTCCAACGGACATTCAGTACTTC
few | TRBJ2-7 | TRBV28 | . | CASSPLGGGEGLAYEQYF | TGTGCCAGCAGTCCCCTGGGAGGGGGCGAGGGTTTGGCCTACGAGCAGTACTTC
many | TRBJ1-1 | TRBV5-1 | TRBD1 | CASSPTPQGTNTEAFF | TGCGCCAGCAGCCCAACCCCACAGGGGACGAACACTGAAGCTTTCTTT
. | TRBJ2-1 | TRBV12-3/TRBV12-4 | TRBD2 | CASSVAGRVEQFF | TGTGCCAGCAGTGTAGCGGGAAGGGTTGAGCAGTTCTTC
many | TRBJ2-1 | TRBV28 | TRBD1 | CASRLNRGRGGSARSNEQFF | TGTGCCAGCAGGCTAAACAGGGGGCGTGGGGGGAGCGCCCGAAGTAATGAGCAGTTCTTC
. | TRBJ2-4 | TRBV5-8 | . | CASSFWQGMEFGDIQYF | TGTGCCAGCAGCTTTTGGCAGGGAATGGAGTTTGGGGACATTCAGTACTTC
many | TRBJ2-7 | TRBV12-3/TRBV12-4 | . | CASRQSGRAHEQYF | TGTGCCAGCAGACAGAGCGGCAGAGCTCACGAGCAGTACTTC
. | TRBJ1-1 | TRBV6-2/TRBV6-3 | . | CASSYAGSNTEAFF | TGTGCCAGCAGTTATGCAGGCAGTAACACTGAAGCTTTCTTT
many | TRBJ2-5 | TRBV25-1 | . | CASSEVRGFFAETQYF | TGTGCCAGCAGTGAAGTTCGAGGGTTCTTCGCTGAGACCCAGTACTTC
few | TRBJ2-1 | TRBV7-9 | TRBD2 | CASSSRLAGAYNEQFF | TGTGCCAGCAGCTCAAGACTAGCGGGCGCCTACAATGAGCAGTTCTTC
few | TRBJ1-5 | TRBV7-2 | . | CASSLRAEGRSNQPQHF | TGTGCCAGCAGCTTAAGAGCGGAGGGACGGAGCAATCAGCCCCAGCATTTT
many | TRBJ1-2 | TRBV30 | . | CAWKIPTPRGSYGYTF | TGTGCCTGGAAAATCCCGACTCCGAGGGGATCCTATGGCTACACCTTC
few | TRBJ1-6 | TRBV27 | . | CASSFAQRYNSPLHF | TGTGCCAGCAGTTTCGCCCAGAGATATAATTCACCCCTCCACTTT
. | TRBJ2-1 | TRBV5-1 | . | CASSLVSQYNEQFF | TGCGCCAGCAGCTTGGTTAGCCAGTACAATGAGCAGTTCTTC
. | TRBJ1-2 | TRBV5-5 | TRBD1 | CASSLRTGTGGHYGYTF | TGTGCCAGCAGCTTGCGCACCGGGACAGGGGGCCACTATGGCTACACCTTC
. | TRBJ1-3 | TRBV30 | . | CAWKEGPSSGNTIYF | TGTGCCTGGAAGGAGGGACCCTCCTCTGGAAACACCATATATTTT
many | TRBJ2-1 | TRBV3-1 | TRBD2 | CASSQVSPSGIVVEQFF | TGTGCCAGCAGCCAAGTTAGCCCTAGCGGGATAGTGGTTGAGCAGTTCTTC
. | TRBJ1-2 | TRBV2 | TRBD1 | CASSEVPGQGYGYTF | TGTGCCAGCAGTGAAGTCCCGGGACAGGGCTATGGCTACACCTTC
many | TRBJ2-1 | TRBV5-1 | TRBD2 | CASTPSFGTSLWDEQFF | TGCGCCAGCACCCCAAGTTTCGGGACTAGCCTTTGGGATGAGCAGTTCTTC